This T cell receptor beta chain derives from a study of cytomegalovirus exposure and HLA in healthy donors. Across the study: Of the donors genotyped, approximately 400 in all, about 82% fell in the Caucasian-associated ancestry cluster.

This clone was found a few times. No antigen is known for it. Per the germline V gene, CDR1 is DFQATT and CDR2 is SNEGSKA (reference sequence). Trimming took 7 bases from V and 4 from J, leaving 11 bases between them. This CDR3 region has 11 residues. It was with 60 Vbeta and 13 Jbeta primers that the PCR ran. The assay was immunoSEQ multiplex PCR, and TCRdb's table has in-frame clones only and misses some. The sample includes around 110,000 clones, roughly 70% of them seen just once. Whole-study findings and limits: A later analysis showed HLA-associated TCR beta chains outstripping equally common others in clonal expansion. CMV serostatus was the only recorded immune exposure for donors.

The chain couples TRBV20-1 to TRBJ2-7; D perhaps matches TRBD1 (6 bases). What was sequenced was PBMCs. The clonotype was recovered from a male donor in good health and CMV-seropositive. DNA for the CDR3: TGCAGTGTCAACAGGGAGTACGAGCAGTACTTC. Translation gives CSVNREYEQYF.